This T cell receptor (beta chain) came from a study of blood T cell repertoires in COVID-19. Study summary: Material from acute and convalescent COVID-19 was sourced from the United States, Italy and Spain. PBMCs, B-cell-depleted T cells, or T cells were the source of the cDNA or gDNA that made up the material.

It was during active infection that Seattle patients were enrolled and then longitudinally followed. The ends lost 3 bases at V and 5 bases at J; junction bases unmatched: 10. Germline values: CDR1 WNHNN, CDR2 SYGVQD (reference sequence). This CDR3 is built from 16 residues. The authors' processing: Reference gene primer amplification in the assay estimated nucleated cell counts. Clones were read by immunoSEQ multiplex PCR, and TCRdb kept only the in-frame ones, dropping some. V, J and clone size are taken as reported in that table, and D and trimming were inferred from the DNA itself. Of approximately 270,000 clones listed, roughly 88% were seen once; the top ten hold approximately 6%.

The sequence was obtained from a woman younger than 45 with COVID-19, enrolled during active disease. The sequencing sample was made of peripheral blood. V and J are TRBV10-1 and TRBJ2-3; 8 bases are shared with TRBD2. The CDR3 reads CASSDRASGWGDTQYF. The CDR3 region has the DNA TGCGCCAGCAGTGACAGGGCTAGCGGGTGGGGAGATACGCAGTATTTT.